A single sample gave rise to the 15 T cell receptor beta chains below, sequenced in a study of blood T cell repertoires in COVID-19. Assay used: immunoSEQ multiplex PCR; TCRdb lists only in-frame clones, some missing. The sample records about 150,000 clones, more than 75% being singletons. Sequenced input: PBMCs or T cells enriched from blood (not recorded which). Source of these receptors: a woman aged 50 to 60 who had recovered from COVID-19.

This clone has just one count. The genes are TRBV7-9 and TRBJ1-5; 7 positions agree with TRBD1. The CDR3 is 17 residues long. V was clipped by 3 bases and J by 0 bases; unmatched bases: 8. Germline values: CDR1 SEHNR, CDR2 FQNEAQ (reference sequence). The chain's CDR3 is CASSFNDRAYSNQPQHF. The CDR3 coding sequence is TGTGCCAGCAGCTTCAATGACAGGGCTTATAGCAATCAGCCCCAGCATTTT. The variable domain in full, completed from reference TRBV7-9 and TRBJ1-5, reads DTGVSQNPRHKITKRGQNVTFRCDPISEHNRLYWYRQTLGQGPEFLTYFQNEAQLEKSRLLSDRFSAERPKGSFSTLEIQRTEQGDSAMYLCASSFNDRAYSNQPQHFGDGTRLSIL.

The CDR3 DNA reads TGTGCCAGCAGCCAGACTGCGGGGAGCTATGGCTACACCTTC. Translation: CASSQTAGSYGYTF. V usage is TRBV9 and J usage is TRBJ1-2; D is unresolved. Per the germline V gene, CDR1 is SGDLS and CDR2 is YYNGEE. CDR3 length equals 14 residues. Trimming cost V 4 bases and J 4 bases, with 14 bases left between them.

This chain joins TRBV7-9 and TRBJ1-5, with 8 bases aligning to TRBD1. The CDR3 extends over 16 amino acids. Germline loops: CDR1 SEHNR, CDR2 FQNEAQ (reference sequence). V gave up 5 bases and J gave up 5 bases; unmatched junction bases: 11. For the CDR3, the DNA is TGTGCCAGCAGCCCTGGGACCGGGACAGGATATCAGCCCCAGCATTTT. Amino acid sequence: CASSPGTGTGYQPQHF.

This rearrangement joins TRBV5-8 to TRBJ2-7, with no clear D. The CDR3 loop spans 13 amino acids. Germline CDR1 and CDR2: SGHTS and YDEGEE. V lost 1 base, J lost 6 bases, and 11 bases lay in between. CDR3 DNA sequence: TGTGCCAGCAGCTTGTACAGCTCGGCCGAGCAGTACTTC. Translating gives CASSLYSSAEQYF.

This chain joins TRBV7-8 and TRBJ1-1; D is possibly TRBD1 (5 bases). V lost 8 bases, J lost 1 base, and 17 bases lay in between. The V gene's germline CDR1 is SGHVS and CDR2 FQNEAQ. The CDR3 length is 15 residues. CDR3: CASHPGMYENTEAFF. For the CDR3, the DNA is TGTGCCAGCCACCCAGGGATGTACGAGAACACTGAAGCTTTCTTT.

The CDR3 protein is CASSSQAGTGPNEQFF. CDR3 in DNA: TGTGCCAGTAGTAGCCAGGCCGGGACAGGGCCAAATGAGCAGTTCTTC. The chain recombines TRBV19 with TRBJ2-1; 9 bases map to TRBD1. CDR3 length equals 16 residues. Germline V gene data show CDR1 as LNHDA and CDR2 as SQIVND (reference sequence). Trimming at V came to 4 bases and at J to 7 bases, leaving 11 bases not matched to a gene.

V usage is TRBV29-1 and J usage is TRBJ1-2, with TRBD1 as a possible D gene (5 bases). Germline V gene sequence: CDR1 SQVTM, CDR2 ANQGSEA. Trimming pared 7 bases from V and 4 bases from J, leaving 31 bases between. CDR3 size: 18 residues. CDR3 nucleotide sequence: TGCAGCGCCCATTTACCCCCAGATGGGCTCAGGGAAGTCTATGGCTACACCTTC. Its protein is CSAHLPPDGLREVYGYTF.

The chain has TRBV18 and TRBJ2-3; a weak D match, TRBD1 (7 bases). Germline assignment: CDR1 KGHSH and CDR2 LQKENI. CDR3 length: 18 amino acids. V was pared by 3 bases and J by 2 bases, with 21 bases between. In DNA, the CDR3 is TGTGCCAGCTCACCGCCTCGGGGGCGGGGACAGATCACAGATACGCAGTATTTT. It codes for CASSPPRGRGQITDTQYF.

A single count supports this clone. The chain links TRBV7-8 to TRBJ2-2, with 11 bases matching TRBD1. V lost 4 bases and J lost 6; bases outside the gene matches: 4. Per germline, CDR1 SGHVS and CDR2 FQNEAQ. The CDR3 is made up of 15 amino acids. The CDR3 bases are TGTGCCAGCAGCTCCCGGGACAGGGGGTCCGGGGAGCTGTTTTTT. Translated: CASSSRDRGSGELFF.

This chain joins TRBV19 and TRBJ1-6; 12 nucleotides line up with TRBD1. Germline values: CDR1 LNHDA, CDR2 SQIVND (reference sequence). After removal of 2 bases from V and 10 bases from J, the junction contained 6 bases not matched to a gene. The CDR3 contains 16 residues. The CDR3 coding sequence is TGTGCCAGTAGTATACCGGGACAGGGGGCGCGGTCACCCCTCCACTTT. Protein: CASSIPGQGARSPLHF.

J is TRBJ1-3 and V is TRBV11-2, with TRBD1 matching 7 bases. Losses at the gene ends were 6 bases for V and 1 base for J; bases not matched to a gene: 12. The germline gives CDR1 SGHAT, CDR2 FQNNGV. The CDR3 is made up of 17 amino acids. The CDR3 reads CASSPLRATGSGNTIYF. The CDR3 nucleotides are TGTGCCAGCAGTCCCCTCAGAGCGACAGGGTCTGGAAACACCATATATTTT. Combining the CDR3 with reference TRBV11-2 and TRBJ1-3 gives the whole variable domain EAGVAQSPRYKIIEKRQSVAFWCNPISGHATLYWYQQILGQGPKLLIQFQNNGVVDDSQLPKDRFSAERLKGVDSTLKIQPAKLEDSAVYLCASSPLRATGSGNTIYFGEGSWLTVV.

The rearrangement uses TRBV3-1 (or the pseudogene TRBV3-2) and TRBJ1-2, with no clear D. Germline CDR1 reads LGHDT; CDR2 reads YNNKEL (reference sequence). With 1 base removed from V and 6 bases from J, the gap between germline ends came to 6 bases. The CDR3 contains 12 residues. The CDR3 sequence: CASSQALDGYTF. DNA of the CDR3: TGTGCCAGCAGCCAAGCTTTAGATGGCTACACCTTC.

The chain carries TRBV12-3 or TRBV12-4 and TRBJ2-5; D not resolved. Trimming shortened V by 4 bases and J by 7 bases, and 13 bases separated the two germline ends. This CDR3 spans 13 amino acids. The CDR3 here is CASSSGYSRTQYF. The CDR3 DNA sequence: TGTGCCAGCAGTTCCGGGTATTCGAGGACCCAGTACTTC.

This clone was observed a handful of times. The V gene is TRBV6-6, the J gene TRBJ1-6; D perhaps matches TRBD1 (6 bases). The CDR3 length is 17 residues. The V gene lost 5 bases and the J gene lost 7 bases, with 21 bases spanning the gap. CDR1 is MNHNY, CDR2 SVGAGI, per germline (reference sequence). CDR3 amino acids: CASSLSTGYPFNSPLHF. CDR3 nucleotides: TGTGCCAGCAGTCTTTCTACAGGGTATCCTTTCAATTCACCCCTCCACTTT.

J is TRBJ1-4 and V is TRBV20-1, with a weak D call TRBD1 (6 bases). The CDR3 totals 13 residues. Germline V gene lookup returns CDR1 DFQATT and CDR2 SNEGSKA (reference sequence). Trimming took off 3 bases at V and 6 bases at J, with 11 bases between the two ends. The CDR3 DNA follows: TGCAGTGCTAGTCCAGGGGTTTATGAAAAACTGTTTTTT. Amino acids: CSASPGVYEKLFF.